This TCR beta chain was found in a study of blood T cell repertoires in COVID-19. Overall study: The analysed material was cDNA or gDNA that came from T cells, B-cell-depleted T cells, or PBMCs.

The germline V gene encodes CDR1 KGHSH and CDR2 LQKENI. The CDR3 sequence is 13 residues long. Between the trimmed V and J ends, which lost 3 bases and 5 bases, there was a span of 10 bases. Libraries were prepared by immunoSEQ multiplex PCR; TCRdb keeps only in-frame clonotypes and omits some of them. The repertoire holds 100,000 to 150,000 clones, around 88% seen once, with over 5% in the top ten. Sequenced: peripheral blood. The TCR comes from a man aged 80 or over with active or convalescent COVID-19. The chain combines TRBV18 with TRBJ1-1; D is unclear. DNA of the CDR3: TGTGCCAGCTCACCGGTGGGAGGAACTGAAGCTTTCTTT. As protein: CASSPVGGTEAFF.